This entry lists 17 T cell receptor beta chains sequenced from one sample in a study of cytomegalovirus exposure and HLA in healthy donors listed by TCRdb under 2017. Library preparation used the immunoSEQ multiplex PCR assay. For the multiplex PCR, a mixture combining 60 forward primers for TCR Vbeta segments and 13 reverse primers for TCR Jbeta segments was used. Entries here come from immuneACCESS through TCRdb and include only in-frame sequences with V and J called. Some clones fail to appear in such tables; in the studies checked, an unresolved V gene covers under half of the shortfall, and the cause of the remainder is unknown. The sample has some 110,000 clones on record, over 65% of them singletons. Jointly, the top ten make up about 0.92% of the sample. The sample consisted of PBMCs. These receptors came from a woman aged 25 to 39 in good health and CMV-seronegative.

The chain has TRBV6-5 and TRBJ2-7, with D possibly matching TRBD2 (5 bases). Germline CDR1 is MNHEY and CDR2 is SVGAGI. Between the trimmed V and J ends, which lost 5 bases and 1 base, there was a span of 12 bases. The CDR3 contains 14 residues. CDR3 bases: TGTGCCAGCAGTCTCCTGGGAGCTTCCTACGAGCAGTACTTC. Encoded protein: CASSLLGASYEQYF.

The CDR3 DNA reads TGTGCCAGCGGTTCAGTGGCCACAGATACGCAGTATTTT. It encodes CASGSVATDTQYF. V gene TRBV25-1 combines with J gene TRBJ2-3; D gene uncertain. The CDR3 has 13 residues. Trimming left V 8 bases short and J 2 bases short, with 11 bases between. Germline V gene sequence: CDR1 MGHDK, CDR2 SYGVNS.

This chain joins TRBV4-2 and TRBJ1-2; D possibly corresponds to TRBD1 (5 bases). V gave up 6 bases and J gave up 2 bases, with 13 bases separating them. The CDR3 has 14 amino acids. Germline V lookup: CDR1 LGHNA, CDR2 YNFKEQ. The CDR3 loop reads CASRPPGENYGYTF. The CDR3 bases are TGTGCCAGCAGGCCTCCGGGGGAGAACTATGGCTACACCTTC.

With regard to this clone: Different DNA sequences within this sample yield the same CDR3. The chain carries TRBV30 and TRBJ1-2; 7 bases agree with TRBD1. Trimming removed 2 bases from V and 2 bases from J; junction bases left unmatched: 2. The CDR3 is 13 residues long. CDR1 is GTSNPN and CDR2 is SVGIG in the germline V gene (reference sequence). CDR3 DNA: TGTGCCTGGAGTTTACAGGGGAACTATGGCTACACCTTC. It codes for CAWSLQGNYGYTF.

This rearrangement joins TRBV10-3 to TRBJ1-2; D perhaps matches TRBD1 (5 bases). This CDR3 comprises 15 residues. V was clipped by 0 bases and J by 6 bases, with 14 bases between them. The germline V gene has CDR1 ENHRY and CDR2 SYGVKD. The CDR3 region is CAISESRRGGNGYTF. Here the CDR3 DNA reads TGTGCCATCAGTGAGTCTCGTAGGGGAGGAAATGGCTACACCTTC.

The V and J genes are TRBV6-5 and TRBJ2-7; maybe TRBD1 (6 bases). V was clipped by 4 bases and J by 6 bases, with 19 bases between them. Germline V lookup: CDR1 MNHEY, CDR2 SVGAGI. The CDR3 loop spans 15 amino acids. The CDR3 protein is CASSSPLQGRSEQYF. CDR3 nucleotides: TGTGCCAGCAGTTCCCCCCTACAGGGAAGGTCCGAGCAGTACTTC.

V is TRBV5-5 and J is TRBJ1-5, with D perhaps TRBD1 (5 bases). CDR1 SGHKS and CDR2 YYEKEE come from the germline V gene (reference sequence). The ends were cut back, 4 bases at V and 0 bases at J, with 17 bases in the middle. This CDR3 is built from 17 residues. The CDR3 DNA reads as TGTGCCAGCAGCGCGGCGAGCCAGGGCTATAGCAATCAGCCCCAGCATTTT. It encodes CASSAASQGYSNQPQHF.

In regard to this clone: Other DNA sequences from this sample encode an identical CDR3 as well. V gene TRBV6-6 combines with J gene TRBJ1-1; perhaps TRBD1 as D (6 bases). The CDR3 runs 14 residues. Germline V lookup: CDR1 MNHNY, CDR2 SVGAGI (reference sequence). Trimming stripped 0 bases from V and 1 base from J, with 6 bases between. The CDR3 sequence: CASSYSGGNTEAFF. The CDR3 DNA follows: TGTGCCAGCAGTTACTCAGGGGGGAACACTGAAGCTTTCTTT.

This clone turned up a few times. V is TRBV6-5 and J is TRBJ2-7; 7 bases agree with TRBD1. The V gene end was trimmed by 2 bases and the J gene end by 5 bases; junction bases not matched to a gene: 6. The germline V gene has CDR1 MNHEY and CDR2 SVGAGI. CDR3 size: 14 residues. CDR3 DNA sequence: TGTGCCAGCAGTTACAGGGGGCGCGGTAACGAGCAGTACTTC. Translation gives CASSYRGRGNEQYF.

V usage is TRBV30 and J usage is TRBJ2-5, with TRBD2 as a possible D gene (6 bases). The CDR3 is 14 amino acids. Germline CDR1 is GTSNPN and CDR2 is SVGIG (reference sequence). The germline V and J ends were trimmed by 3 bases and 9 bases, with 20 bases remaining between them. CDR3 nucleotide sequence: TGTGCCTGGAGCCTACTTGGGAGGTCACGGGCCCAGTACTTC. Translating it yields CAWSLLGRSRAQYF.

The rearrangement links TRBV6-6 to TRBJ2-6, with D perhaps TRBD2 (5 bases). Between the trimmed V and J ends, which lost 7 bases and 2 bases, there was a span of 9 bases. The length of the CDR3 is 14 residues. Per the germline V gene, CDR1 is MNHNY and CDR2 is SVGAGI (reference sequence). The CDR3 protein is CASTWRTGANVLTF. DNA of the CDR3: TGTGCCAGCACCTGGAGGACTGGGGCCAACGTCCTGACTTTC.

The genes are TRBV6-5 and TRBJ1-5, with D perhaps TRBD1 (5 bases). V was clipped by 2 bases and J by 7 bases, with 12 bases between them. The CDR3 sequence is 14 residues long. Germline V lookup: CDR1 MNHEY, CDR2 SVGAGI. CDR3 sequence: CASSYGGVDQPQHF. In DNA, the CDR3 is TGTGCCAGCAGTTACGGAGGGGTGGACCAGCCCCAGCATTTT.

The V call is TRBV30, the J call TRBJ2-7, with 7 bases fitting TRBD1. In germline, CDR1 is GTSNPN, CDR2 SVGIG (reference sequence). V lost 2 bases and J lost 9; bases outside the gene matches: 7. The CDR3 loop spans 12 amino acids. CDR3 sequence: CAWSTTGMVQYF. In DNA, the CDR3 is TGTGCCTGGAGTACGACAGGGATGGTGCAGTACTTC.

The V gene is TRBV4-3, the J gene TRBJ2-1, with 7 bases aligning to TRBD1. This CDR3 spans 16 amino acids. Germline lookup yields CDR1 LGHNA and CDR2 YSLEER. With 0 bases clipped from V and 0 bases from J, the junction kept 2 bases outside the gene matches. The CDR3 here is CASSQDRQGSYNEQFF. The DNA for the CDR3 is TGCGCCAGCAGCCAAGATAGACAGGGCTCCTACAATGAGCAGTTCTTC.

The chain couples TRBV30 to TRBJ2-1; 7 bases are shared with TRBD2. The germline V gene has CDR1 GTSNPN and CDR2 SVGIG (reference sequence). This CDR3 contains 14 residues. V lost 1 base to trimming and J lost 3 bases; unmatched junction nucleotides: 3. CDR3 sequence (DNA): TGTGCCTGGAGTGGACTAGCCGACTACAATGAGCAGTTCTTC. Residues: CAWSGLADYNEQFF.

The chain couples TRBV4-3 to TRBJ2-4; perhaps TRBD2 as D (6 bases). Trimming took off 1 base at V and 9 bases at J, with 16 bases between the two ends. In germline, CDR1 is LGHNA, CDR2 YSLEER. The CDR3 loop spans 15 amino acids. CDR3 DNA sequence: TGCGCCAGCAGCCAAGGGAGGGGAGACCTGGCCATTCAGTACTTC. It codes for CASSQGRGDLAIQYF.

This chain links TRBV5-6 with TRBJ1-3; D gene uncertain. This CDR3 contains 14 residues. Trimming shortened V by 1 base and J by 0 bases, and 5 bases separated the two germline ends. Germline CDR1 SGHDT, CDR2 YYEEEE. The CDR3 sequence: CASSLYSSGNTIYF. CDR3 in DNA: TGTGCCAGCAGCTTGTACAGCTCTGGAAACACCATATATTTT.